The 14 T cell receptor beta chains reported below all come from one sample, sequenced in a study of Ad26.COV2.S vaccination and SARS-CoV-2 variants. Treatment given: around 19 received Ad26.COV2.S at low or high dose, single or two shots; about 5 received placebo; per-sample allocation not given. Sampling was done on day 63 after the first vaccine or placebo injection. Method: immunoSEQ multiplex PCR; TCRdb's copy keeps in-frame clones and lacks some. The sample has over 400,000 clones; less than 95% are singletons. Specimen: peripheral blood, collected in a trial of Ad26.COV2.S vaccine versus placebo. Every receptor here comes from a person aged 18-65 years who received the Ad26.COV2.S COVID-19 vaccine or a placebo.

CDR3 sequence (DNA): TGTGCCAGCAGCTTAGCGCTAGCGACAGATACGCAGTATTTT. Translated: CASSLALATDTQYF. This chain uses TRBV7-2 with TRBJ2-3, with D tentatively TRBD2 (6 bases). There are 14 residues in the CDR3. Germline lookup yields CDR1 SGHTA and CDR2 FQGNSA. V was shortened by 0 bases and J by 3 bases, with 7 bases between the two germline ends.

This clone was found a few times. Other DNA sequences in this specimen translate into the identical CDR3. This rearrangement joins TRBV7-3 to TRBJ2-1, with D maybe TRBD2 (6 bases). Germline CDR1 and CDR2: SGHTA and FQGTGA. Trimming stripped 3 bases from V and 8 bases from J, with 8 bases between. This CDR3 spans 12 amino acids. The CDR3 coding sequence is TGTGCCAGCAGCTTGGGAGGAGATGAGCAGTTCTTC. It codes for CASSLGGDEQFF. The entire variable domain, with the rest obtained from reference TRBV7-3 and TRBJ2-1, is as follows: GAGVSQTPSNKVTEKGKYVELRCDPISGHTALYWYRQSLGQGPEFLIYFQGTGAADDSGLPNDRFFAVRPEGSVSTLKIQRTERGDSAVYLCASSLGGDEQFFGPGTRLTVL.

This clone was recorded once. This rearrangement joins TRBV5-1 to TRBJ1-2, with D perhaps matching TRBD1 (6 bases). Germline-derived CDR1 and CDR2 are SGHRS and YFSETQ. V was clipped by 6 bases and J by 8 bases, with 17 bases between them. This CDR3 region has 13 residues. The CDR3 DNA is TGCGCCAGCATTGGGGGGCAGGGACGGGGCTACACCTTC. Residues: CASIGGQGRGYTF.

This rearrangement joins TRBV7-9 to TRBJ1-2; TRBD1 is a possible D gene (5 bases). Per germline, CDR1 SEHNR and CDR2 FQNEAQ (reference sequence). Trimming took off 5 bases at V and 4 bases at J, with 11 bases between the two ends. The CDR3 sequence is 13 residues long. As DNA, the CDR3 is TGTGCCAGCAGCGTAGGACAATTCTATGGCTACACCTTC. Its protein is CASSVGQFYGYTF.

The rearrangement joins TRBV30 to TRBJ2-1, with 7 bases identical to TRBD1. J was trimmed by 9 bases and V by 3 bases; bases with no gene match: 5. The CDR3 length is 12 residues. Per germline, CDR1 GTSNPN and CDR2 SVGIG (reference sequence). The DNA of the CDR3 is TGTGCCTGGAGGAAAGGGGGCGGTGAGCAGTTCTTC. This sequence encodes CAWRKGGGEQFF. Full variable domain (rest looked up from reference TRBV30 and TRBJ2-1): SQTIHQWPATLVQPVGSPLSLECTVEGTSNPNLYWYRQAAGRGLQLLFYSVGIGQISSEVPQNLSASRPQDRQFILSSKKLLLSDSGFYLCAWRKGGGEQFFGPGTRLTVL.

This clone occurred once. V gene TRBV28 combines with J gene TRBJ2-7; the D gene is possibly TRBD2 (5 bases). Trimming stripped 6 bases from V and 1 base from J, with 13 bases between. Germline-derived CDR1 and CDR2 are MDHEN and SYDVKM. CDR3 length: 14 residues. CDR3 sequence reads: CASSHHRGSYEQYF. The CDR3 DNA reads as TGTGCCAGCAGCCACCATCGGGGATCCTACGAGCAGTACTTC.

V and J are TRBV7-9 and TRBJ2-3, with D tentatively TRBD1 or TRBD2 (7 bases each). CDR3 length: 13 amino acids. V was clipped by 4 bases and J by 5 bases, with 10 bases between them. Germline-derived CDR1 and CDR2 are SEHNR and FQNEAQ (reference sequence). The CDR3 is CASSSGGVDTQYF. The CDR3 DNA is TGTGCCAGCAGCTCAGGGGGGGTAGATACGCAGTATTTT.

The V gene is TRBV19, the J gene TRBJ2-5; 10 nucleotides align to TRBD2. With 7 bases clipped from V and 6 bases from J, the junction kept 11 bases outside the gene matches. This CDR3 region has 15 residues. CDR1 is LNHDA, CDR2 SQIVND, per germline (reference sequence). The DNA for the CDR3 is TGTGCCAGTACCGTGACTAGCGGGCCCCTCCAGACCCAGTACTTC. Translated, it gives CASTVTSGPLQTQYF.

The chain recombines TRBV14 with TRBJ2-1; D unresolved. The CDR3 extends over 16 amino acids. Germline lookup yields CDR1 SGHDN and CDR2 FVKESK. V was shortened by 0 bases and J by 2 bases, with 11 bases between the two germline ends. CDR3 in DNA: TGTGCCAGCAGCCAAGATCTGGTCCGAGCCTACAATGAGCAGTTCTTC. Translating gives CASSQDLVRAYNEQFF.

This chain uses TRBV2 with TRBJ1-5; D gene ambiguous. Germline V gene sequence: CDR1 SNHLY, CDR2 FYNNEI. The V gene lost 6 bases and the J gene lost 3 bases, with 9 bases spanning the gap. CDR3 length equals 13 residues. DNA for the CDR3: TGTGCCAGCAGACGCAGCTTCAATCAGCCCCAGCATTTT. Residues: CASRRSFNQPQHF.

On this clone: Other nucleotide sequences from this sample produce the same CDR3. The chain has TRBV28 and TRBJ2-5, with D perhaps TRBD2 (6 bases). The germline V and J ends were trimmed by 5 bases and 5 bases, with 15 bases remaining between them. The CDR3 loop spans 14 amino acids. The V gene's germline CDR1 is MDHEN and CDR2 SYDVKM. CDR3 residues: CASSPPRGWETQYF. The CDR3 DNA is TGTGCCAGCAGTCCCCCCCGGGGGTGGGAGACCCAGTACTTC.

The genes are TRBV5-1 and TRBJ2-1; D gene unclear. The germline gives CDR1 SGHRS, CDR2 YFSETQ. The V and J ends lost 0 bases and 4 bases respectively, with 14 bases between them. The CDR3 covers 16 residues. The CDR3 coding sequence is TGCGCCAGCAGCTTGGCCCCAGGACGGAATTACAATGAGCAGTTCTTC. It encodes CASSLAPGRNYNEQFF.

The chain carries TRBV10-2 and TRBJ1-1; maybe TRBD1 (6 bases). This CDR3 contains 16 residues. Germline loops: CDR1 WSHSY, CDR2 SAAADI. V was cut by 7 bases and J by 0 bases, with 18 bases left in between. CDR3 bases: TGCGCCAGCATCTCAGGGGATGCTCAGATGAACACTGAAGCTTTCTTT. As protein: CASISGDAQMNTEAFF.

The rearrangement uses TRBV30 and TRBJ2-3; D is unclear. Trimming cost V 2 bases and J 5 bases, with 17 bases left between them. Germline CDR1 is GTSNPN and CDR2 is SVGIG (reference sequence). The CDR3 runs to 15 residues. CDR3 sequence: CAWSNGPLGIDTQYF. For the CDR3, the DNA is TGTGCCTGGAGTAATGGGCCGTTAGGCATAGATACGCAGTATTTT.